The 16 T cell receptor beta chains listed next were all sequenced from one sample in a study of T cell clonality in common variable immunodeficiency. Generated by immunoSEQ multiplex PCR, the TCRdb table keeps only in-frame clones and is missing some. Recorded here are more than 30,000 clones, none singletons. Sequenced material: peripheral blood mononuclear cells. Receptors originate from a person aged 18 to 70 in good health.

This clone was picked up many times. The CDR3 goes on 3 residues after the read ends, and that part is filled in from the germline J gene. This chain uses TRBV5-6 with TRBJ2-7, with 8 bases fitting TRBD2. With 4 bases clipped from V and 4 bases from J, the junction kept 10 bases outside the gene matches. The CDR3 totals 15 residues. In germline, CDR1 is SGHDT, CDR2 YYEEEE. The CDR3 bases that were read are TGTGCCAGCAGCAGGGGGTCGGGAGGGATATACGAG. Its translation is CASSRGSGGIYE. The whole CDR3 protein is CASSRGSGGIYEQYF.

This clone was detected many times. The CDR3 end lies 3 residues beyond the end of the read and is filled in from the germline J gene. The rearrangement joins TRBV19 to TRBJ2-1, with D hard to call. Between the trimmed V and J ends, which lost 10 bases and 6 bases, there was a span of 16 bases. CDR1 and CDR2 from the germline V gene are LNHDA and SQIVND (reference sequence). This CDR3 spans 13 amino acids. The CDR3 protein is CATSPAVFNEQFF. The sequenced CDR3 bases are TGTGCCACCTCCCCCGCGGTATTCAATGAG. Looking up the rest from reference TRBV19 and TRBJ2-1 gives the full variable domain: DGGITQSPKYLFRKEGQNVTLSCEQNLNHDAMYWYRQDPGQGLRLIYYSQIVNDFQKGDIAEGYSVSREKKESFPLTVTSAQKNPTAFYLCATSPAVFNEQFFGPGTRLTVL.

There are many counts of this clone. The read gets to within 3 residues of the CDR3 end, and the germline J gene fills in the rest. The chain carries TRBV5-5 and TRBJ1-2; 7 bases line up with TRBD1. CDR1 and CDR2 from the germline V gene are SGHKS and YYEKEE (reference sequence). V was clipped by 0 bases and J by 0 bases; unmatched bases: 2. This CDR3 is 15 amino acids long. The CDR3 sequence: CASSLVQGANYGYTF. The CDR3 bases that were read are TGTGCCAGCAGCTTGGTTCAGGGGGCTAACTATGGC.

This clone was observed at least ten times. The read gets to within 3 residues of the CDR3 end, and the germline J gene fills in the rest. This chain uses TRBV19 with TRBJ1-2; D is perhaps TRBD1 (5 bases). Trimming left V 6 bases short and J 4 bases short, with 15 bases between. The CDR3 totals 14 residues. Germline CDR1 and CDR2: LNHDA and SQIVND (reference sequence). The CDR3: CASSRDSMFYGYTF. The DNA read from the CDR3 is TGTGCCAGTAGCCGCGACAGCATGTTCTATGGC.

This clone appeared many times. From the germline J gene comes the end of the CDR3, since the read stops 3 residues before it. The chain couples TRBV10-3 to TRBJ2-3, with D perhaps TRBD1 (6 bases). V was cut by 2 bases and J by 6 bases, with 15 bases left in between. Germline V lookup: CDR1 ENHRY, CDR2 SYGVKD. This CDR3 contains 15 residues. The CDR3 sequence is CAISEPDRDTDTQYF. The covered CDR3 bases are TGTGCCATCAGTGAGCCAGACCGGGACACCGATACG.

This clone has a count of ten or more. The read gets to within 3 residues of the CDR3 end, and the germline J gene fills in the rest. The V gene is TRBV13, the J gene TRBJ1-4, with TRBD1 matching over 7 bases. The CDR3 length is 14 residues. Germline CDR1 PRHDT, CDR2 FYEKMQ (reference sequence). J lost 7 bases, V lost 5 bases, and 7 bases had no gene match. CDR3 DNA (partial): TGTGCCAGCAGCGTTTGGGGACAGCGTGAAAAA. Translation: CASSVWGQREK. The whole CDR3 is CASSVWGQREKLFF.

This clone was observed many times. The read terminates 3 residues ahead of where the CDR3 ends, so the germline J gene completes it. V is TRBV18 and J is TRBJ2-1, with D unresolved. V shed 2 bases and J shed 9 bases, with 8 bases lying between them. Germline lookup yields CDR1 KGHSH and CDR2 LQKENI. The CDR3 totals 12 residues. The CDR3 loop reads CASSPTNAEQFF. Incomplete CDR3 DNA: TGTGCCAGCTCACCAACTAACGCTGAG.

This clone was detected many times. Read data end 3 residues before the CDR3 end; the end is taken from the germline J gene. The V gene is TRBV28, the J gene TRBJ2-1; 8 bases line up with TRBD2. The germline CDR1 and CDR2 sequences are MDHEN and SYDVKM. The CDR3 length is 15 residues. The V gene end was trimmed by 5 bases and the J gene end by 5 bases; junction bases not matched to a gene: 8. CDR3 residues: CASSRRLAGDNEQFF. CDR3 bases read: TGTGCCAGCAGTCGACGTCTAGCGGGTGACAATGAG.

This clone was counted at least ten times. The DNA ends 3 residues before the CDR3 does, and the rest of the CDR3 is filled in from the germline J gene. This chain links TRBV10-3 with TRBJ2-3, with D maybe TRBD1 (5 bases). The CDR3 is 15 amino acids. Trimming cost V 4 bases and J 2 bases, with 13 bases left between them. CDR1 is ENHRY, CDR2 SYGVKD, per germline. CDR3 sequence: CAISADTATTDTQYF. The sequenced CDR3 bases are TGTGCCATCAGTGCGGACACCGCGACCACAGATACG.

Comments on this clone: Coverage ceases 3 residues before the CDR3 finishes, and the germline J gene fills in the end. The chain couples TRBV18 to TRBJ1-2; tentative D call: TRBD1 (5 bases). Per the germline V gene, CDR1 is KGHSH and CDR2 is LQKENI. The CDR3 contains 14 residues. The DNA read from the CDR3 is TGTGCCAGCTCACCAGGCAGGGAGACCTACGAC. Amino acid sequence: CASSPGRETYD. The complete CDR3 sequence is CASSPGRETYDYTF.

This clone occurred many times. The sequenced fragment ends 3 residues before the CDR3 boundary, so the rest is inferred from the germline J gene. The chain employs TRBV29-1 and TRBJ1-3, with D tentatively TRBD1 (5 bases). The CDR3 is made up of 15 amino acids. Germline lookup yields CDR1 SQVTM and CDR2 ANQGSEA. CDR3 DNA (partial): TGCAGGGGACTAAATACAGAGAGCTCTGGAAACACC. Translating it yields CRGLNTESSGNT. The whole CDR3 region reads CRGLNTESSGNTIYF.

This clone has at least ten counts. Read data end 3 residues before the CDR3 end; the end is taken from the germline J gene. The V gene is TRBV30, the J gene TRBJ2-7; weak D call: TRBD2 (7 bases). This CDR3 is built from 14 residues. V was clipped by 5 bases and J by 6 bases, with 20 bases between them. CDR1 and CDR2 (germline): GTSNPN, SVGIG (reference sequence). The sequenced CDR3 bases are TGTGCCTGGGACCTGGGGGGGGCCAGGGGCGAG. The encoded protein is CAWDLGGARGE. The CDR3 reads in full as CAWDLGGARGEQYF.

In its sample, this clone was seen many times. The CDR3 end is not reached by the read, which stops 3 residues before it; the germline J gene fills it in. The rearrangement joins TRBV19 to TRBJ1-1; 7 bases are a match to TRBD1. In germline, CDR1 is LNHDA, CDR2 SQIVND (reference sequence). The CDR3 length is 14 residues. With 6 bases clipped from V and 3 bases from J, the junction kept 7 bases outside the gene matches. The CDR3 reads CASSPQGSDTEAFF. Partial CDR3 DNA: TGTGCCAGTAGCCCACAGGGGTCAGACACTGAA.

This clone was detected many times. The CDR3 end is not reached by the read, which stops 3 residues before it; the germline J gene fills it in. V and J are TRBV18 and TRBJ1-5; tentatively, D is TRBD1 (6 bases). CDR1 KGHSH and CDR2 LQKENI come from the germline V gene. V was trimmed by 4 bases and J by 7 bases, leaving 14 bases between them. The CDR3 runs 14 residues. The CDR3 protein is CASSQGQQAQPQHF. CDR3 DNA, as far as it was read: TGTGCCAGCTCACAAGGACAGCAAGCACAGCCC.

At least ten counts were recorded for this clone. The read falls 3 residues short of the CDR3 end, and the missing part is taken from the germline J gene. The rearrangement links TRBV20-1 to TRBJ2-1; possibly TRBD2 for D (7 bases). Germline-derived CDR1 and CDR2 are DFQATT and SNEGSKA (reference sequence). The CDR3 has 14 amino acids. V dropped 5 bases and J dropped 2 bases, with 13 bases sitting between them. The CDR3 protein is CSAEGGGPYNEQFF. The CDR3 DNA, read in part, is TGCAGTGCTGAGGGGGGGGGCCCCTACAATGAG.

Comments on this clone: A much larger clone lies one base from this, so it may be a read error. The DNA ends 3 residues before the CDR3 does, and the rest of the CDR3 is filled in from the germline J gene. J is TRBJ1-5 and V is TRBV7-9; 7 bases map to TRBD1. CDR1 is SEHNR, CDR2 FQNEAQ, per germline (reference sequence). This CDR3 contains 14 residues. The part of the CDR3 DNA that was read is TGTTCCAGCAGCTTAGCGACAGGGAATCAGCCC. This gives the protein CSSSLATGNQP. The whole CDR3 protein is CSSSLATGNQPQHF. Filled out from reference TRBV7-9 and TRBJ1-5, the complete variable domain reads DTGVSQNPRHKITKRGQNVTFRCDPISEHNRLYWYRQTLGQGPEFLTYFQNEAQLEKSRLLSDRFSAERPKGSFSTLEIQRTEQGDSAMYLCSSSLATGNQPQHFGDGTRLSIL.